Below, 20 T cell receptor beta chains from the same sample are listed, as sequenced in a study of T cells after yellow fever vaccination. TCRdb reprocessed the 5' RACE reads via MiXCR and lists one record per CDR3 protein. The sample has about 360,000 distinct CDR3 sequences; about 6% are singletons. Sequences were derived from PBMCs, sampled 5 days after the yellow fever booster vaccination. Receptors originate from a man aged 30 to 45 who received the YFV17D yellow fever vaccine.

The chain couples TRBV11-2 to TRBJ2-4, with D possibly being TRBD2 (6 bases). From germline, CDR1 is SGHAT and CDR2 FQNNGV. Trimming left V 3 bases short and J 1 base short, with 16 bases between. The CDR3 consists of 17 residues. CDR3 sequence: CASSFDWRGGAKNIQYF. CDR3 DNA sequence: TGTGCCAGCAGCTTCGACTGGAGGGGTGGGGCCAAAAACATTCAGTACTTC.

DNA for the CDR3: TGTGCCAGCTCACCTTCACTGGGGCCCCAAGAGACCCAGTACTTC. Translating it yields CASSPSLGPQETQYF. The chain links TRBV18 to TRBJ2-5, with D maybe TRBD1 (5 bases). V lost 3 bases and J 1 base, leaving 12 bases between the germline ends. The CDR3 has 15 amino acids. The germline V gene has CDR1 KGHSH and CDR2 LQKENI.

Only a few counts were recorded for this clonotype. CDR3 sequence: CASKGQGHNEQFF. The CDR3 DNA is TGTGCCAGCAAAGGACAGGGGCACAATGAGCAGTTCTTC. J is TRBJ2-1 and V is TRBV7-3; 9 bases fit TRBD1. Per the germline V gene, CDR1 is SGHTA and CDR2 is FQGTGA. The CDR3 has 13 amino acids. V dropped 7 bases and J dropped 5; count of bases not matched to a gene: 3.

In this sample, this clonotype turned up a few times. J is TRBJ1-1 and V is TRBV29-1; maybe TRBD1 (6 bases). Looked up from germline, CDR1 is SQVTM and CDR2 is ANQGSEA. The V and J ends lost 6 bases and 2 bases respectively, with 16 bases between them. This CDR3 is built from 14 residues. The CDR3 spells CSVPRTALNTEAFF. The CDR3 nucleotides are TGCAGCGTCCCCCGGACAGCCCTAAACACTGAAGCTTTCTTT.

The V call is TRBV7-2, the J call TRBJ2-7; D gene ambiguous. Trimming removed 3 bases from V and 5 bases from J, with 11 bases in between. The CDR3 has 13 residues. CDR1 SGHTA and CDR2 FQGNSA come from the germline V gene. For the CDR3, the DNA is TGTGCCAGCAGCTTCTACAAGGAACACGAGCAGTACTTC. It codes for CASSFYKEHEQYF. Full variable domain (rest looked up from reference TRBV7-2 and TRBJ2-7): GAGVSQSPSNKVTEKGKDVELRCDPISGHTALYWYRQSLGQGLEFLIYFQGNSAPDKSGLPSDRFSAERTGGSVSTLTIQRTQQEDSAVYLCASSFYKEHEQYFGPGTRLTVT.

The rearrangement uses TRBV5-5 and TRBJ2-2, with D possibly being TRBD2 (7 bases). This CDR3 has 15 residues. Germline V gene data show CDR1 as SGHKS and CDR2 as YYEKEE (reference sequence). The V and J ends lost 2 bases and 3 bases respectively, with 11 bases between them. For the CDR3, the DNA is TGTGCCAGCAGCTTCGGGGGGCTGGACACCGGGGAGCTGTTTTTT. As protein: CASSFGGLDTGELFF.

This clonotype was detected ten times or more. The V call is TRBV3-1, the J call TRBJ2-7, with D possibly being TRBD1 or TRBD2 (5 bases each). Germline values: CDR1 LGHDT, CDR2 YNNKEL (reference sequence). V dropped 1 base and J dropped 8 bases, with 12 bases sitting between them. The CDR3 sequence is 13 residues long. The CDR3 here is CASSQARDGKQYF. The DNA of the CDR3 is TGTGCCAGCAGCCAAGCACGGGACGGCAAGCAGTACTTC.

The V gene is TRBV7-3, the J gene TRBJ2-5, with D possibly matching TRBD1 (6 bases). Trimming took off 3 bases at V and 4 bases at J, with 9 bases between the two ends. Germline lookup yields CDR1 SGHTA and CDR2 FQGTGA. This CDR3 has 13 amino acids. The CDR3 is CASSLDRSETQYF. CDR3 DNA sequence: TGTGCCAGCAGCTTGGACAGATCAGAGACCCAGTACTTC.

CDR3 in amino acids: CASSSEGGVYNEQFF. CDR3 coding DNA: TGTGCCAGCAGCTCAGAGGGGGGGGTATACAATGAGCAGTTCTTC. The chain combines TRBV7-3 with TRBJ2-1; a possible D gene is TRBD2 (7 bases). Germline V gene sequence: CDR1 SGHTA, CDR2 FQGTGA. V lost 4 bases, J lost 4 bases, and 14 bases lay in between. CDR3 length equals 15 residues.

This clonotype was picked up a small number of times. The chain links TRBV19 to TRBJ2-1; either TRBD1 or TRBD2 may supply D (5 bases each). Trimming took off 3 bases at V and 2 bases at J, with 11 bases between the two ends. The CDR3 is 15 amino acids. CDR1 is LNHDA and CDR2 is SQIVND in the germline V gene (reference sequence). The CDR3 is CASSIRDGAYNEQFF. DNA for the CDR3: TGTGCCAGTAGTATCCGGGACGGTGCCTACAATGAGCAGTTCTTC.

In its sample, this clonotype was seen a few times. This chain links TRBV5-6 with TRBJ2-7; a weak D match, TRBD1 (5 bases). The V end was cut by 1 base, the J end by 4 bases, with 12 bases between. The CDR3 length is 14 residues. CDR1 is SGHDT, CDR2 YYEEEE, per germline. In nucleotides, the CDR3 is TGTGCCAGCAGCTTGTTAAGGGGCGAGTACGAGCAGTACTTC. Encoded protein: CASSLLRGEYEQYF.

The genes are TRBV7-3 and TRBJ1-1; tentatively, D is TRBD1 (5 bases). Germline CDR1 SGHTA, CDR2 FQGTGA. V lost 1 base to trimming and J lost 4 bases, with 10 bases between them. This CDR3 has 14 residues. CDR3 bases: TGTGCCAGCAGCTTAAAGGGGCTGGGCACTGAAGCTTTCTTT. Translating it yields CASSLKGLGTEAFF.

The chain recombines TRBV6-5 with TRBJ1-5; 8 bases are shared with TRBD1. The V gene's germline CDR1 is MNHEY and CDR2 SVGAGI. V lost 0 bases and J lost 7; bases outside the gene matches: 5. There are 15 residues in the CDR3. The CDR3 sequence: CASSYSQGAGQPQHF. The CDR3 DNA is TGTGCCAGCAGTTACTCCCAGGGGGCTGGACAGCCCCAGCATTTT.

The table lists this clonotype with many counts. The chain joins TRBV10-3 to TRBJ2-7; 10 bases align to TRBD2. J lost 7 bases, V lost 4 bases, and 7 bases had no gene match. This CDR3 region has 14 residues. Germline values: CDR1 ENHRY, CDR2 SYGVKD. Here the CDR3 reads CAISGLAGAGEQYF. The DNA for the CDR3 is TGTGCCATCAGTGGGCTAGCGGGAGCAGGAGAGCAGTACTTC.

Only a few counts were recorded for this clonotype. V usage is TRBV11-2 and J usage is TRBJ2-6, with 7 bases lining up with TRBD2. The CDR3 covers 18 residues. Trimming removed 2 bases from V and 2 bases from J; junction bases left unmatched: 9. In germline, CDR1 is SGHAT, CDR2 FQNNGV. The CDR3 region has the DNA TGTGCCAGCAGCTTATCCGGACTAGATCGCACTGGGGCCAACGTCCTGACTTTC. Amino acid sequence: CASSLSGLDRTGANVLTF.

Ten or more counts support this clonotype. This sequence joins TRBV15 and TRBJ2-7; D not certain. Germline CDR1 LNHNV, CDR2 YYDKDF (reference sequence). V was pared by 0 bases and J by 4 bases, with 10 bases between. The CDR3 spans 14 residues. The CDR3 sequence: CATSRDTNIYEQYF. In DNA, the CDR3 is TGTGCCACCAGCAGAGATACGAACATTTACGAGCAGTACTTC.

This clonotype was observed many times. The genes are TRBV6-1 and TRBJ2-3, with D perhaps matching TRBD2 (5 bases). Germline values: CDR1 MNHNS, CDR2 SASEGT. The V gene lost 6 bases and the J gene lost 4 bases, with 14 bases spanning the gap. CDR3 length: 14 amino acids. The CDR3 DNA reads as TGTGCCAGCAGCCAGGCAGTAGCGCCAGATACGCAGTATTTT. Amino acids: CASSQAVAPDTQYF.

This clonotype has more than one count but fewer than ten. J is TRBJ2-7 and V is TRBV12-3 or TRBV12-4, with D possibly being TRBD2 (6 bases). The length of the CDR3 is 12 residues. The V end was cut by 6 bases, the J end by 6 bases, with 12 bases between. CDR3 coding DNA: TGTGCCAGCAGCCTGACAGCGGGCGAGCAGTACTTC. Protein: CASSLTAGEQYF.

This clonotype was recorded at least ten times. The chain links TRBV9 to TRBJ2-3; weak D call: TRBD2 (6 bases). The CDR3 sequence is 17 residues long. Germline CDR1 and CDR2: SGDLS and YYNGEE. V was shortened by 4 bases and J by 4 bases, with 22 bases between the two germline ends. The CDR3 nucleotides read TGTGCCAGCAGCAAAGGTGTACGGACGGGAGTGGCAGATACGCAGTATTTT. Its protein is CASSKGVRTGVADTQYF.

This clonotype was seen ten or more times. The chain links TRBV27 to TRBJ2-1; D ambiguous. V lost 8 bases, J lost 4 bases, and 21 bases lay in between. This CDR3 has 16 amino acids. Looked up from germline, CDR1 is MNHEY and CDR2 is SMNVEV (reference sequence). The CDR3, as DNA: TGTGCCAGCCGCTCCCCTTTACGGCGGCTATACAATGAGCAGTTCTTC. Its protein product is CASRSPLRRLYNEQFF.